Here is one T cell receptor (beta chain) with its context. Its antigen is unidentified. This specimen belongs to a study of CD8 T cells in ankylosing spondylitis. General observations from the study: Several highly homologous variants made up a TCR beta motif, and this motif appeared characteristic of ankylosing spondylitis blood.

MiXCR, applied by TCRdb to the 5' RACE reads, yields one record per CDR3 protein. The sample lists roughly 700,000 distinct CDR3 sequences, around 17% occurring once. This TCR derives from a male donor with ankylosing spondylitis. Sequenced sample: blood, either unsorted or a sorted T cell fraction (not recorded which).

CDR3 protein: CASSLRTGRTNEKLFF. The CDR3 coding sequence is TGTGCCAGCAGCTTAAGGACAGGGCGGACTAATGAAAAACTGTTTTTT. This chain links TRBV7-6 with TRBJ1-4; TRBD1 matches at 8 bases. Trimming at V came to 2 bases and at J to 2 bases, leaving 4 bases not matched to a gene. The CDR3 is made up of 16 amino acids. Germline V lookup: CDR1 SGHVS, CDR2 FNYEAQ.